Sequencing of this T cell receptor (beta chain) was carried out in a study of T cell clonality in common variable immunodeficiency. Overall study findings and caveats: Common variable immunodeficiency TCR beta sequences reportedly had fewer deletions and N-nucleotide insertions.

Method: immunoSEQ multiplex PCR; TCRdb's copy keeps in-frame clones and lacks some. The sample is made up of 25,000 to 35,000 clones, none counted only once. The table lists this clone with a few counts. The antigen remains undetermined. The read is 3 residues too short to cover the CDR3 end, so that end is filled in from the germline J gene. V was shortened by 0 bases and J by 0 bases, with 12 bases between the two germline ends. The CDR3 covers 18 residues. Blood samples were heparinized, 5 to 8 ml per donor. Sequenced sample: peripheral blood mononuclear cells. The V call is TRBV23-1, the J call TRBJ1-6; D is undetermined. TRBV23-1 counts as an open reading frame of uncertain function. The TCR comes from a human donor with common variable immunodeficiency. The covered CDR3 bases are TGCGCCAGCAGTCAATCAAGAACAGCAAGCTCCTATAATTCACCC. Amino acids: CASSQSRTASSYNSP. The whole CDR3 protein reads CASSQSRTASSYNSPLHF.